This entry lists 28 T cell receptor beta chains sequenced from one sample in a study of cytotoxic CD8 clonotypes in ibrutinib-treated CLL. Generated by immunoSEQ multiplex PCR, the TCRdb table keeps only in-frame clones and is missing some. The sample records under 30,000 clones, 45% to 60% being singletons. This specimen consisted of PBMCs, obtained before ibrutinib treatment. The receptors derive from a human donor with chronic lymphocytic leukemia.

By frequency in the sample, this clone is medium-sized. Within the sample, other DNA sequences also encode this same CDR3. CDR3 DNA sequence: TGTGCCAGCTCACCCGGCGGGGCAACAAACACCGGGGAGCTGTTTTTT. Its protein product is CASSPGGATNTGELFF. This chain connects TRBV18 to TRBJ2-2, with D perhaps matching TRBD2 (6 bases). This CDR3 spans 16 amino acids. CDR1 KGHSH and CDR2 LQKENI come from the germline V gene. Between the trimmed V and J ends, which lost 3 bases and 2 bases, there was a span of 13 bases.

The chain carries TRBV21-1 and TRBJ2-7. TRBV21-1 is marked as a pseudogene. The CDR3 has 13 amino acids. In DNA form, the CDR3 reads TGTGCCAGCAGCGGGTGGTCTGGGAACGAGCAGTACTTC. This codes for CASSGWSGNEQYF.

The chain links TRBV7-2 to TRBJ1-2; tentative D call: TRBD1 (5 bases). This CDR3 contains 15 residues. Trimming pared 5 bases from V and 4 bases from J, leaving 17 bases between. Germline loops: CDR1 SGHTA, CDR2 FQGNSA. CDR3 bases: TGTGCCAGCAGCCGGGACTGGGGGAGGACCTATGGCTACACCTTC. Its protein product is CASSRDWGRTYGYTF.

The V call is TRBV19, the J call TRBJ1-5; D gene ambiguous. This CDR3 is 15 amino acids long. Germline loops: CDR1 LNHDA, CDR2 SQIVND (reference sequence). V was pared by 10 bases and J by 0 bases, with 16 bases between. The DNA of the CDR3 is TGTGCCACCAGTAGGTTGGCAGTTAGCAATCAGCCCCAGCATTTT. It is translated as CATSRLAVSNQPQHF.

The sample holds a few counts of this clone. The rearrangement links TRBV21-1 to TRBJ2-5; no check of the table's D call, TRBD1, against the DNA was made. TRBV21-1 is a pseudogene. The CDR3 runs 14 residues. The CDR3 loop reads CASSNTGEVETQYF. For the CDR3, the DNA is TGTGCCAGCAGCAACACAGGGGAGGTTGAGACCCAGTACTTC.

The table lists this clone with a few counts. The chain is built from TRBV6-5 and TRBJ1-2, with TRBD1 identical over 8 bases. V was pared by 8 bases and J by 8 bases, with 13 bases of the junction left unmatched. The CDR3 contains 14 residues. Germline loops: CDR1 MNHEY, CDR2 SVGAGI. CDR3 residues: CASEQSRTGKGYTF. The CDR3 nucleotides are TGTGCCAGCGAACAGAGTAGGACAGGGAAGGGCTACACCTTC.

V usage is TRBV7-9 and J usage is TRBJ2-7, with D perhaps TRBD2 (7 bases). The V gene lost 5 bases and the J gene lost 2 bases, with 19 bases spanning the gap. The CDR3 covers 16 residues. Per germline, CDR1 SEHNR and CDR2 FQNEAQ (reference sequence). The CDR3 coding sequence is TGTGCCAGCAGCCAGGGGCGGGCGGGGGTCACCTACGAGCAGTACTTC. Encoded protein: CASSQGRAGVTYEQYF.

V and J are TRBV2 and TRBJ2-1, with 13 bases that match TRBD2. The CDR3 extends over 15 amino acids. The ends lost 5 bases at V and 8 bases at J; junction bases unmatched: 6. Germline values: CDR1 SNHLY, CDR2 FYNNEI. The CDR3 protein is CASSLLAGGHYEQFF. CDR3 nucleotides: TGTGCCAGCAGTCTACTAGCGGGGGGGCATTATGAGCAGTTCTTC. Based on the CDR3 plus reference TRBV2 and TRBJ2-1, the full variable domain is EPEVTQTPSHQVTQMGQEVILRCVPISNHLYFYWYRQILGQKVEFLVSFYNNEISEKSEIFDDQFSVERPDGSNFTLKIRSTKLEDSAMYFCASSLLAGGHYEQFFGPGTRLTVL.

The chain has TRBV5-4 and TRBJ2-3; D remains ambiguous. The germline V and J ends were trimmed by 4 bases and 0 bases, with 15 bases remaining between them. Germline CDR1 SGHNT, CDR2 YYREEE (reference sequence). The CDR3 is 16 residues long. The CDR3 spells CASSPKTAPSTDTQYF. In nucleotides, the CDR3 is TGTGCCAGCAGCCCCAAGACGGCCCCTAGCACAGATACGCAGTATTTT.

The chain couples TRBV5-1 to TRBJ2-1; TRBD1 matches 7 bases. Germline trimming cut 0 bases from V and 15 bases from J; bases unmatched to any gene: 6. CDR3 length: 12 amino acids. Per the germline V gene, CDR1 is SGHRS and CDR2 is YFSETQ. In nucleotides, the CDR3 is TGCGCCAGCAGCTTGGAACAGGGGCAGTGGTTCTTC. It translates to CASSLEQGQWFF. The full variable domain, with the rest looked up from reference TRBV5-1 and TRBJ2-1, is KAGVTQTPRYLIKTRGQQVTLSCSPISGHRSVSWYQQTPGQGLQFLFEYFSETQRNKGNFPGRFSGRQFSNSRSEMNVSTLELGDSALYLCASSLEQGQWFFGPGTRLTVL.

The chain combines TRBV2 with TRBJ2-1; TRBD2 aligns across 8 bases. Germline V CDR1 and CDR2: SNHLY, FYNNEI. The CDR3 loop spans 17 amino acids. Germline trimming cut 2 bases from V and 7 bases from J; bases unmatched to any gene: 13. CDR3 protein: CASSERLYGGAFNEQFF. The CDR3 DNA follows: TGTGCCAGCAGTGAACGTTTGTACGGGGGGGCTTTTAATGAGCAGTTCTTC.

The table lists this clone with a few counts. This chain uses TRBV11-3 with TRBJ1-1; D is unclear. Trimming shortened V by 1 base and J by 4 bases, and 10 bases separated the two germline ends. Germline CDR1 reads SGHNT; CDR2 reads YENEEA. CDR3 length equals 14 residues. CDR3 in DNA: TGTGCCAGCAGCTTAGGGGCGGGAGCCACTGAAGCTTTCTTT. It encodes CASSLGAGATEAFF.

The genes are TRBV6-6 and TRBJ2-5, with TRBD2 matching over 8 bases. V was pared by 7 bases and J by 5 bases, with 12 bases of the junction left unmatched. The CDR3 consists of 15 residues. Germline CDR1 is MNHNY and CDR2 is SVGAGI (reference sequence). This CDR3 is CASISERESLETQYF. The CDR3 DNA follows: TGTGCCAGCATCAGTGAGCGGGAGAGTTTGGAGACCCAGTACTTC.

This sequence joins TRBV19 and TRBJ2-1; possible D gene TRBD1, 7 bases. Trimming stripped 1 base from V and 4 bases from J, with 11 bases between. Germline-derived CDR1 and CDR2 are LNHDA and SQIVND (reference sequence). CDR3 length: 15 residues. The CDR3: CASSIGPGGYNEQFF. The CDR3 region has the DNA TGTGCCAGTAGTATAGGTCCAGGGGGGTACAATGAGCAGTTCTTC.

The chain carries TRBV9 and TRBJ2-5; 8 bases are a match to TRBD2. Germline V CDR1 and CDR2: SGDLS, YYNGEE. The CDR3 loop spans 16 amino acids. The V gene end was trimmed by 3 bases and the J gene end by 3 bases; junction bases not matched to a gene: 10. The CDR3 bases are TGTGCCAGCAGCGGAGGTCTGGGACTAGGCGAAGAGACCCAGTACTTC. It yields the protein CASSGGLGLGEETQYF.

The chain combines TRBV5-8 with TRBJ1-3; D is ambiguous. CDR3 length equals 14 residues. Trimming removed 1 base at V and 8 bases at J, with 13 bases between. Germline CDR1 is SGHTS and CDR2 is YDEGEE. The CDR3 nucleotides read TGTGCCAGCAGCTTGAGCGCAAACGGGGACACCATATATTTT. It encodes CASSLSANGDTIYF.

CDR3 in DNA: TGTGCCATCAGTGCTCCGACTTCAGGGGGTGGTGGGCAGGATACGCAGTATTTT. Translated, it gives CAISAPTSGGGGQDTQYF. This chain uses TRBV10-3 with TRBJ2-3, with 7 positions matching TRBD1. From germline, CDR1 is ENHRY and CDR2 SYGVKD. The V and J ends lost 4 bases and 6 bases, in that order; junction bases with no gene match: 19. This CDR3 has 18 amino acids.

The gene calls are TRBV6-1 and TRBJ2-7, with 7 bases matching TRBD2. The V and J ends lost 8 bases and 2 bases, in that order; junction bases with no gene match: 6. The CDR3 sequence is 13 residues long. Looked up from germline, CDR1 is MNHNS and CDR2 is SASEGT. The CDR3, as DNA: TGTGCCAGCGGCGGGAGAGGGGCCTACGAGCAGTACTTC. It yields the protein CASGGRGAYEQYF.

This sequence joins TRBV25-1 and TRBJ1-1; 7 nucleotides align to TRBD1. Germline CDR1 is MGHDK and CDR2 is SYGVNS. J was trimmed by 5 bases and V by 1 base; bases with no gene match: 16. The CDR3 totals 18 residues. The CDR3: CASSEWGWAGGFVTEAFF. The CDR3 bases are TGTGCCAGCAGTGAATGGGGATGGGCAGGGGGATTTGTAACTGAAGCTTTCTTT.

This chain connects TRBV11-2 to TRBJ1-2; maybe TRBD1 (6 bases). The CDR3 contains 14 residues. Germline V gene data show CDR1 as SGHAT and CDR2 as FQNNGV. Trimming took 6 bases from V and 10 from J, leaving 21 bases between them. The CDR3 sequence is CASSNPWGQRDYTF. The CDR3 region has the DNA TGTGCCAGCAGTAACCCATGGGGACAAAGAGACTACACCTTC.

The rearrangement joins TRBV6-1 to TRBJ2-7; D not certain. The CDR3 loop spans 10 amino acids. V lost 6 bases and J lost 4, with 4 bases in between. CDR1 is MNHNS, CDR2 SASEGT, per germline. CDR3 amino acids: CASSGYEQYF. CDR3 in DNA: TGTGCCAGCAGCGGGTACGAGCAGTACTTC.

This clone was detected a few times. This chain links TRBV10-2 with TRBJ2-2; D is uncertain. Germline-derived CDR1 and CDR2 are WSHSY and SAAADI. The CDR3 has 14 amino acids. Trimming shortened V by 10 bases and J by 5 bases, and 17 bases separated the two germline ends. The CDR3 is CATEPRQGTGELFF. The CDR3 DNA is TGCGCCACTGAGCCTAGACAAGGAACCGGGGAGCTGTTTTTT.

The CDR3 nucleotides are TGTGCCAGCAGTGGGACCCGACAACCTGGAAACACCATATATTTT. It translates to CASSGTRQPGNTIYF. The J gene is TRBJ1-3, the V gene TRBV6-1; no definite D call. Germline lookup yields CDR1 MNHNS and CDR2 SASEGT. The length of the CDR3 is 15 residues. Trimming shortened V by 4 bases and J by 2 bases, and 12 bases separated the two germline ends.

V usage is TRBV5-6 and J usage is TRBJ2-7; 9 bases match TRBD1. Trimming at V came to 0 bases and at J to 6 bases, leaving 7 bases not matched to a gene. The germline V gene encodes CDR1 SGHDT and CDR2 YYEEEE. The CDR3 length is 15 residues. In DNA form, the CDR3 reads TGTGCCAGCAGCTTGGCCATGGACAGGGGAAGCGAGCAGTACTTC. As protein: CASSLAMDRGSEQYF.

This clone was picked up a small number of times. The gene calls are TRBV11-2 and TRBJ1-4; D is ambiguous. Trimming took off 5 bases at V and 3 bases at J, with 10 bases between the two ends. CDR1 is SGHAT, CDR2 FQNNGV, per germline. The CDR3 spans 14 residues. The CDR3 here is CASSLVVANEKLFF. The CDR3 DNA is TGTGCCAGCAGCCTCGTCGTGGCTAATGAAAAACTGTTTTTT.

The CDR3 here is CASRNPAYEQYF. In DNA, the CDR3 is TGTGCCAGCAGAAACCCCGCCTACGAGCAGTACTTC. The rearrangement uses TRBV2 and TRBJ2-7; D unclear. From germline, CDR1 is SNHLY and CDR2 FYNNEI. The V end was cut by 6 bases, the J end by 2 bases, with 8 bases between. The CDR3 totals 12 residues.

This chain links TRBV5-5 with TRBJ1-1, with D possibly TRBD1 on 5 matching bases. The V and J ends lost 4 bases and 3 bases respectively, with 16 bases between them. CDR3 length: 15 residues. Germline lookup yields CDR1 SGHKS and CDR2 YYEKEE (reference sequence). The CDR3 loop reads CASSGAGWSYTEAFF. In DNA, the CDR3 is TGTGCCAGCAGCGGTGCAGGGTGGAGTTACACTGAAGCTTTCTTT.

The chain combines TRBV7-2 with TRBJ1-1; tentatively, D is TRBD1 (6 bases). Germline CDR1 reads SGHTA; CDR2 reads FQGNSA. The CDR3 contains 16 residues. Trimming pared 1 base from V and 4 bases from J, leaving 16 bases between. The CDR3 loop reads CASSLDGQRSVTEAFF. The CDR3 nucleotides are TGTGCCAGCAGCTTAGACGGACAGAGGAGCGTCACTGAAGCTTTCTTT.